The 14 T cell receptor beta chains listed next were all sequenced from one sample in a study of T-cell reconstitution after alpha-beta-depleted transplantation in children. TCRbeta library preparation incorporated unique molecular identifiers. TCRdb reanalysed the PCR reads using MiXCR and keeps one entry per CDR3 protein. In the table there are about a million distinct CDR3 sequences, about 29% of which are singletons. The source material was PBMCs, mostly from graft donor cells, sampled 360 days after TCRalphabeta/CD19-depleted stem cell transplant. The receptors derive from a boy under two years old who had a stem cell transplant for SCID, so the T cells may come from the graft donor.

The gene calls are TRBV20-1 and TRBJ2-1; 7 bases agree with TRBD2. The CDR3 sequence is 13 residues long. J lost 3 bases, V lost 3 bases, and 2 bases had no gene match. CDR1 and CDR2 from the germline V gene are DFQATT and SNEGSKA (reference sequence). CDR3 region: CSARRGSYNEQFF. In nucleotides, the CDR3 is TGCAGTGCTAGGCGGGGGAGCTACAATGAGCAGTTCTTC.

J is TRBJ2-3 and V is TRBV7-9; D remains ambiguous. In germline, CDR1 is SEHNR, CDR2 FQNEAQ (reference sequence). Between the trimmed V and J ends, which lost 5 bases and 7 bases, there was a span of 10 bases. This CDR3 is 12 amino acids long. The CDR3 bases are TGTGCCAGCAGCCACTTGATCTATACGCAGTATTTT. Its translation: CASSHLIYTQYF.

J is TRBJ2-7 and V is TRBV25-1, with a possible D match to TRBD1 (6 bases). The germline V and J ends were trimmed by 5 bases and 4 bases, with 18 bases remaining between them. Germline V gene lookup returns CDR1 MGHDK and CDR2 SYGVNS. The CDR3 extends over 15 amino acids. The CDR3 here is CASSTRAGEEYEQYF. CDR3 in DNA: TGTGCCAGCAGTACTAGGGCAGGGGAAGAGTACGAGCAGTACTTC.

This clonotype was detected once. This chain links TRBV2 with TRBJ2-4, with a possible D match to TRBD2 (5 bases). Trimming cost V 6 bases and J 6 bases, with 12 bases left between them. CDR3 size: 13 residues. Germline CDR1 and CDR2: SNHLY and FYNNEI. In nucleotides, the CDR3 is TGTGCCAGCAGCAGGACGGCGGGAAACATTCAGTACTTC. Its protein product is CASSRTAGNIQYF.

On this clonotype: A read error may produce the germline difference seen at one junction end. The CDR3 nucleotides read TGCAGCGTTGAAGACCCGAACCCCGGGGAGCTGTTTTTT. Protein sequence: CSVEDPNPGELFF. This chain uses TRBV29-1 with TRBJ2-2; unclear D gene. CDR3 size: 13 residues. From germline, CDR1 is SQVTM and CDR2 ANQGSEA.

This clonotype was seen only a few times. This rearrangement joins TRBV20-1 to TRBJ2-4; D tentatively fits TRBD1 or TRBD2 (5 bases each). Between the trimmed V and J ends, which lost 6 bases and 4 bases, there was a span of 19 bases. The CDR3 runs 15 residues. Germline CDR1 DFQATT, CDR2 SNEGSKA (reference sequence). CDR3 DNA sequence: TGCAGTGCCGAGTGGGGCAAATCGGGGAAAAACATTCAGTACTTC. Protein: CSAEWGKSGKNIQYF.

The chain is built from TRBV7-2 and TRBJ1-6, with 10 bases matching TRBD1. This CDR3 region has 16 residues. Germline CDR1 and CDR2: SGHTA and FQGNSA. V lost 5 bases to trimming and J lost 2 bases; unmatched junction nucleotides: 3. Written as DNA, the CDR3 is TGTGCCAGCAGCCGAGGGACAGGGGCCTATAATTCACCCCTCCACTTT. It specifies CASSRGTGAYNSPLHF.

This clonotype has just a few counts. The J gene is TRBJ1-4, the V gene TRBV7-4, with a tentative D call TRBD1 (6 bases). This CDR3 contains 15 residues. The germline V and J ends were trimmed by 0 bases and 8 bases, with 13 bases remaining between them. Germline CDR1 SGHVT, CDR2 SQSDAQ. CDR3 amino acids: CASSLASGTREKLFF. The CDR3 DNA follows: TGTGCCAGCAGCTTAGCCTCCGGGACACGAGAAAAACTGTTTTTT.

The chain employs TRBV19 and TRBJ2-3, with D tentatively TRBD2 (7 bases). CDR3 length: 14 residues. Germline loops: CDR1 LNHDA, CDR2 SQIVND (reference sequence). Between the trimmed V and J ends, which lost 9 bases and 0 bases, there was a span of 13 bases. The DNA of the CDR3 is TGTGCCAGCCGGACAGCGGGGAGCACAGATACGCAGTATTTT. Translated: CASRTAGSTDTQYF.

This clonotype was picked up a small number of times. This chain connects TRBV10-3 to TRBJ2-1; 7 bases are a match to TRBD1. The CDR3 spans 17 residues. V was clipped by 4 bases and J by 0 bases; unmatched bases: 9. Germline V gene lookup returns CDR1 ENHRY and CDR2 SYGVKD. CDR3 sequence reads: CAISGTTGESSYNEQFF. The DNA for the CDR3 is TGTGCCATCAGTGGCACAACAGGGGAGAGCTCCTACAATGAGCAGTTCTTC.

DNA for the CDR3: TGTGCCAGCAGCCTTACAGGGCTATCGGGGGGGCAAGAGACCCAGTACTTC. It encodes CASSLTGLSGGQETQYF. This chain links TRBV4-2 with TRBJ2-5; 8 bases fit TRBD2. In germline, CDR1 is LGHNA, CDR2 YNFKEQ. CDR3 length: 17 amino acids. The V gene end was trimmed by 4 bases and the J gene end by 2 bases; junction bases not matched to a gene: 12.

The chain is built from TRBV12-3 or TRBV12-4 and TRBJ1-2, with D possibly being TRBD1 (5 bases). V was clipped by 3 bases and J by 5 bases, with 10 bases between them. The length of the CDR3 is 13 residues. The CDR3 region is CASSFGAPYGYTF. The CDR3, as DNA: TGTGCCAGCAGTTTCGGGGCCCCGTATGGCTACACCTTC.

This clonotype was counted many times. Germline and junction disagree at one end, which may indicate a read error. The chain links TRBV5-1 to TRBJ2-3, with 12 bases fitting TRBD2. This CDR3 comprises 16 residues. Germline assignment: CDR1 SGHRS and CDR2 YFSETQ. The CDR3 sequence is CASSLGLAGTTDTQYF. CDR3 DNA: TGTGCCAGCAGCCTAGGACTAGCGGGGACAACAGATACGCAGTATTTT.

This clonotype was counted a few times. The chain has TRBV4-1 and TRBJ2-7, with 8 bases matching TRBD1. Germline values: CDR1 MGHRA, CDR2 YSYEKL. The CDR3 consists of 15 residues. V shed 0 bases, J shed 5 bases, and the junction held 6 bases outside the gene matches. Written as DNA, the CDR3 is TGCGCCAGCAGCCAAGAGGACAGGGAGAGGGACGAGCAGTACTTC. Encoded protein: CASSQEDRERDEQYF.